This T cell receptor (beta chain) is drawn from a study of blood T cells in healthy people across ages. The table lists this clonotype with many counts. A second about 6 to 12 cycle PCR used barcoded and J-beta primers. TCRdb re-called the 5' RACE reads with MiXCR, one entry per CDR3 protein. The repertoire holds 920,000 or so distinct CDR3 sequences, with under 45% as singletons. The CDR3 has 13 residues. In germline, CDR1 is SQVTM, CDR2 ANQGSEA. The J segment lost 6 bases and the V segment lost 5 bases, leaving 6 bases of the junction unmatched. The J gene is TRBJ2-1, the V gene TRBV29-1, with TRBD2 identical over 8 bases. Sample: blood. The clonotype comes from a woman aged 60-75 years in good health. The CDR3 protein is CSVQRTSSNEQFF. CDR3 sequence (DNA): TGCAGCGTTCAGCGGACTAGCTCCAATGAGCAGTTCTTC.